This is a list of T cell receptor beta chains from one sample in a study of post-analysis software for immune sequencing data. TCRdb reprocessed the PCR reads with MiXCR, giving one entry per CDR3 protein. The top ten hold approximately 4.4% of the sample, which has about 810,000 distinct CDR3 sequences, under 70% seen once. The sequenced material came from blood. These receptors all come from a girl under 18 with multiple sclerosis. Both conserved end residues are part of each CDR3. A D gene is named only where the DNA matches it firmly. Expanded clones are given a class, and other clones once, few, many or no size at all.

j_call d_call v_call clone_size cdr3_length cdr3_nt cdr3_aa
TRBJ2-5 TRBD1 TRBV12-3/TRBV12-4 . 13 TGTGCCAGCAATGCCGGGACAGGGGGCAAGCAGTACTTC CASNAGTGGKQYF
TRBJ2-3 . TRBV2 few 11 TGTGCCAGGGCGGATCGCGGTACGCAGTATTTT CARADRGTQYF
TRBJ2-6 TRBD1 TRBV6-1 . 17 TGTGCCAGCAGTACCCGGACAGGGGGCTCTGGGGCCAACGTCCTGACTTTC CASSTRTGGSGANVLTF
TRBJ2-5 TRBD1 TRBV29-1 . 12 TGCAGCGTTGACCTCAGGGGGGAGACCCAGTACTTC CSVDLRGETQYF
TRBJ2-1 . TRBV20-1 . 13 TGCAGTGCCTCAGCGGTACGATACAATGAGCAGTTCTTC CSASAVRYNEQFF
TRBJ2-7 . TRBV29-1 . 12 TGCAGCGTTGAAGAGAACGGCTACGAGCAGTACTTC CSVEENGYEQYF
TRBJ2-5 TRBD1 TRBV3-1 . 18 TGTGCCAGCAGCCTTCTGGACAGGGGCGATCCCCAACAAGAGACCCAGTACTTC CASSLLDRGDPQQETQYF
TRBJ2-1 TRBD2 TRBV5-1 few 19 TGCGCCAGCAGCTTGGTCCTAGCGGGGGCCGCCTCCTCCTACAATGAGCAGTTCTTC CASSLVLAGAASSYNEQFF
TRBJ2-5 . TRBV7-9 . 17 TGTGCCAGCAGCTTCCTCTCTGAGGGGCGGACCCAAGAGACCCAGTACTTC CASSFLSEGRTQETQYF
TRBJ1-1 . TRBV20-1 . 14 TGCAGTGCTAGAGGTTCGGGGTTAAACACTGAAGCTTTCTTT CSARGSGLNTEAFF
TRBJ2-7 TRBD2 TRBV20-1 few 17 TGCAGTGCTAGAGATTACAGGCTAGCGGGATCGAGCTACGAGCAGTACTTC CSARDYRLAGSSYEQYF
TRBJ2-3 . TRBV20-1 . 14 TGCAGTGCTAGAGTGGCAGCTCTCACAGATACGCAGTATTTT CSARVAALTDTQYF
TRBJ2-4 . TRBV20-1 . 16 TGCAGTGCTCGGACCCCCGACCCCTTAGCCAAAAACATTCAGTACTTC CSARTPDPLAKNIQYF
TRBJ2-1 TRBD2 TRBV12-3/TRBV12-4 . 15 TGTGCCAGCAGCCGGACTAGCGGAAGGGACAATGAGCAGTTCTTC CASSRTSGRDNEQFF
TRBJ2-7 . TRBV10-3 . 13 TGTGCCTCCCAGCCGCAGAACGCCTACGAGCAGTACTTC CASQPQNAYEQYF
TRBJ2-2 . TRBV7-2 . 13 TGTGCCAGCAGCTTCACTAGGGCCGGGGAGCTGTTTTTT CASSFTRAGELFF
TRBJ1-5 . TRBV4-1 . 18 TGCGCCAGCAGCCAATATGGAGGGGGTCTCCGTAGCAATCAGCCCCAGCATTTT CASSQYGGGLRSNQPQHF
TRBJ2-1 TRBD2 TRBV3-1 few 15 TGTGCCAGCAGCCAGGCCAGACTAGCGGGGGGCGGGCAGTTCTTC CASSQARLAGGGQFF